One and the same sample provided the 31 T cell receptor beta chains below, sequenced in a study of shared clonotypes between healthy human individuals. The protocol was immunoSEQ multiplex PCR, while the TCRdb copy is restricted to in-frame clones and leaves out a portion. The sample lists about 1.5 million clones, more than 95% occurring once. The sequencing sample was made of naive CD4+ T cells sorted from blood. Described subset: CD45RA+ positively selected. Source of these receptors: a young man in good health.

The chain uses TRBV9 and TRBJ2-3, with 12 nucleotides matching TRBD2. Germline assignment: CDR1 SGDLS and CDR2 YYNGEE. CDR3 size: 16 residues. V trimming: 2 bases; J trimming: 6 bases; junction bases outside the gene matches: 7. The CDR3 loop reads CASSVGWTSGTDTQYF. The CDR3 region has the DNA TGTGCCAGCAGCGTGGGGTGGACTAGCGGGACGGATACGCAGTATTTT.

The CDR3 DNA reads TGCAGCGTTGACCAAGGGACAGGGGGGGGAGATACGCAGTATTTT. Its translation: CSVDQGTGGGDTQYF. The rearrangement links TRBV29-1 to TRBJ2-3; 11 bases fit TRBD1. V gave up 3 bases and J gave up 5 bases; unmatched junction bases: 7. Germline lookup yields CDR1 SQVTM and CDR2 ANQGSEA. This CDR3 is built from 15 residues.

Concerning this clone: Additional DNA sequences in this sample encode the identical CDR3. The rearrangement links TRBV5-1 to TRBJ1-1; unclear D gene. Deletions cut 2 bases from V and 1 base from J, with 6 bases between. Per the germline V gene, CDR1 is SGHRS and CDR2 is YFSETQ. The CDR3 runs to 13 residues. CDR3 sequence: CASSLKGNTEAFF. CDR3 nucleotide sequence: TGCGCCAGCAGCTTAAAAGGGAACACTGAAGCTTTCTTT.

DNA for the CDR3: TGTGCCAGCTCACAAGGGACAGGCTATGAAGCTTTCTTT. The encoded protein is CASSQGTGYEAFF. The gene calls are TRBV18 and TRBJ1-1; 8 positions match TRBD1. Germline-derived CDR1 and CDR2 are KGHSH and LQKENI. The V and J ends lost 4 bases and 7 bases, in that order; junction bases with no gene match: 5. CDR3 length: 13 residues.

CDR3 loop: CSVGGISGRASWEQYF. CDR3 coding DNA: TGCAGCGTTGGGGGGATTAGCGGGAGGGCCTCTTGGGAGCAGTACTTC. This chain joins TRBV29-1 and TRBJ2-7, with 11 bases lining up with TRBD2. The CDR3 loop spans 16 amino acids. V shed 4 bases and J 7 bases; nucleotides not matched to a gene: 15. In germline, CDR1 is SQVTM, CDR2 ANQGSEA.

This chain links TRBV5-1 with TRBJ2-6, with a possible D match to TRBD1 (6 bases). This CDR3 is 15 amino acids long. Trimming cost V 3 bases and J 3 bases, with 10 bases left between them. Germline V gene data show CDR1 as SGHRS and CDR2 as YFSETQ. The CDR3 DNA sequence: TGCGCCAGCAGCTCTACAGGGTTTGGGGCCAACGTCCTGACTTTC. Its translation is CASSSTGFGANVLTF.

This clone has a single count. The rearrangement uses TRBV5-4 and TRBJ1-3; 7 bases map to TRBD1. Germline CDR1 SGHNT, CDR2 YYREEE (reference sequence). The trim removed 0 bases at V and 6 bases at J, leaving 6 bases unmatched. The CDR3 loop spans 15 amino acids. Written as DNA, the CDR3 is TGTGCCAGCAGCTTGGCTCCAGGGGGTTTAAACACCATATATTTT. This sequence encodes CASSLAPGGLNTIYF.

The CDR3 DNA is TGTGCCAGCTCAGGGTCACAGGTCGGGAATGAGCAGTTCTTC. This sequence encodes CASSGSQVGNEQFF. The chain uses TRBV18 and TRBJ2-1, with a weak D call TRBD1 (5 bases). V was shortened by 5 bases and J by 7 bases, with 15 bases between the two germline ends. The CDR3 sequence is 14 residues long. Germline-derived CDR1 and CDR2 are KGHSH and LQKENI.

The chain recombines TRBV9 with TRBJ2-7; perhaps TRBD2 as D (5 bases). The CDR3 covers 14 residues. The V gene lost 0 bases and the J gene lost 5 bases, with 12 bases spanning the gap. Per the germline V gene, CDR1 is SGDLS and CDR2 is YYNGEE. Here the CDR3 reads CASSVEVGRDEQYF. CDR3 DNA: TGTGCCAGCAGCGTAGAGGTGGGGAGAGACGAGCAGTACTTC.

This rearrangement joins TRBV15 to TRBJ2-3; D possibly uses TRBD1 or TRBD2 (5 bases each). V was clipped by 3 bases and J by 2 bases, with 9 bases between them. The CDR3 is 14 residues long. Germline lookup yields CDR1 LNHNV and CDR2 YYDKDF (reference sequence). The DNA of the CDR3 is TGTGCCACCAGCAGCGGGACCGACACAGATACGCAGTATTTT. It is translated as CATSSGTDTDTQYF.

This sequence joins TRBV27 and TRBJ1-4, with 7 bases lining up with TRBD1. Germline-derived CDR1 and CDR2 are MNHEY and SMNVEV (reference sequence). J was trimmed by 12 bases and V by 5 bases; bases with no gene match: 15. CDR3 size: 15 residues. CDR3 sequence (DNA): TGTGCCAGCAGTCTACTACAGGGGCCGGCGAGAGAACTGTTTTTT. It yields the protein CASSLLQGPARELFF.

This sequence joins TRBV29-1 and TRBJ2-1; D may match TRBD1 or TRBD2 (6 bases each). V was clipped by 5 bases and J by 5 bases, with 31 bases between them. The CDR3 is made up of 19 amino acids. The germline V gene has CDR1 SQVTM and CDR2 ANQGSEA. The CDR3 DNA sequence: TGCAGCGTTACTCGGGGGCCGGGAGAGGGGACTGTGGGACACAATGAGCAGTTCTTC. Protein: CSVTRGPGEGTVGHNEQFF.

The chain has TRBV9 and TRBJ2-5; TRBD1 matches 7 bases. The CDR3 is made up of 15 amino acids. Germline V lookup: CDR1 SGDLS, CDR2 YYNGEE. With 4 bases clipped from V and 1 base from J, the junction kept 7 bases outside the gene matches. CDR3 coding DNA: TGTGCCAGCAGCCCACTGGGACAGCCCCAAGAGACCCAGTACTTC. It yields the protein CASSPLGQPQETQYF. The full variable domain, rest sourced from reference TRBV9 and TRBJ2-5, is DSGVTQTPKHLITATGQRVTLRCSPRSGDLSVYWYQQSLDQGLQFLIQYYNGEERAKGNILERFSAQQFPDLHSELNLSSLELGDSALYFCASSPLGQPQETQYFGPGTRLLVL.

The chain couples TRBV5-6 to TRBJ1-1, with 9 nucleotides matching TRBD1. Germline V CDR1 and CDR2: SGHDT, YYEEEE. There are 13 residues in the CDR3. Trimming at V came to 4 bases and at J to 10 bases, leaving 8 bases not matched to a gene. The CDR3 DNA is TGTGCCAGCAGCGTGGGACAGGGAGGACGAGCTTTCTTT. This translates into CASSVGQGGRAFF. The entire variable domain, with the rest obtained from reference TRBV5-6 and TRBJ1-1, is as follows: DAGVTQSPTHLIKTRGQQVTLRCSPKSGHDTVSWYQQALGQGPQFIFQYYEEEERQRGNFPDRFSGHQFPNYSSELNVNALLLGDSALYLCASSVGQGGRAFFGQGTRLTVV.

The rearrangement uses TRBV5-5 and TRBJ2-5; 7 bases line up with TRBD1. With 1 base clipped from V and 1 base from J, the junction kept 4 bases outside the gene matches. This CDR3 comprises 15 residues. The germline gives CDR1 SGHKS, CDR2 YYEKEE (reference sequence). CDR3 coding DNA: TGTGCCAGCAGCTTGTTTACAGGGGCCCAAGAGACCCAGTACTTC. It yields the protein CASSLFTGAQETQYF.

The chain carries TRBV29-1 and TRBJ2-7, with D possibly TRBD2 on 6 matching bases. This CDR3 has 12 amino acids. Trimming cost V 5 bases and J 6 bases, with 14 bases left between them. Germline loops: CDR1 SQVTM, CDR2 ANQGSEA. CDR3 protein: CSVIYGTFEQYF. Here the CDR3 DNA reads TGCAGCGTTATATACGGGACTTTCGAGCAGTACTTC.

The V call is TRBV18, the J call TRBJ2-7; D is perhaps TRBD2 (5 bases). Germline loops: CDR1 KGHSH, CDR2 LQKENI. The V end was cut by 2 bases, the J end by 4 bases, with 12 bases between. The CDR3 spans 14 residues. CDR3: CASSPGVLGYEQYF. The CDR3 coding sequence is TGTGCCAGCTCACCAGGAGTACTAGGGTACGAGCAGTACTTC.

This sequence joins TRBV7-9 and TRBJ2-1, with D possibly TRBD1 on 6 matching bases. V lost 5 bases and J lost 4, with 15 bases in between. The germline V gene has CDR1 SEHNR and CDR2 FQNEAQ (reference sequence). There are 15 residues in the CDR3. DNA for the CDR3: TGTGCCAGCAGCCCGAGGGGGAGAACTTACAATGAGCAGTTCTTC. As protein: CASSPRGRTYNEQFF.

The chain carries TRBV7-9 and TRBJ2-7; the D gene is possibly TRBD2 (5 bases). V was cut by 1 base and J by 1 base, with 14 bases left in between. This CDR3 contains 16 residues. Looked up from germline, CDR1 is SEHNR and CDR2 is FQNEAQ (reference sequence). The CDR3 DNA reads TGTGCCAGCAGCTTAGTGGGGAGCACCGTATCCTACGAGCAGTACTTC. Translation gives CASSLVGSTVSYEQYF.

A few counts support this clone. This rearrangement joins TRBV10-3 to TRBJ2-2; D ambiguous. Germline values: CDR1 ENHRY, CDR2 SYGVKD. V shed 8 bases and J shed 6 bases, with 13 bases lying between them. The CDR3 runs 13 residues. Written as DNA, the CDR3 is TGTGCCATCGGAATGGATAGCTCCGGGGAGCTGTTTTTT. Translation gives CAIGMDSSGELFF.

To note about this clone: The same CDR3 can be traced to other DNA sequences in this sample. The chain joins TRBV9 to TRBJ2-1, with 13 positions matching TRBD2. V lost 0 bases, J lost 7 bases, and 4 bases stayed unmatched. Germline V CDR1 and CDR2: SGDLS, YYNGEE. The CDR3 is made up of 16 amino acids. The CDR3 loop is CASSVAGLAGYNEQFF. In nucleotides, the CDR3 is TGTGCCAGCAGCGTAGCGGGACTAGCGGGATATAATGAGCAGTTCTTC. Drawing the rest from reference TRBV9 and TRBJ2-1, the complete variable domain is DSGVTQTPKHLITATGQRVTLRCSPRSGDLSVYWYQQSLDQGLQFLIQYYNGEERAKGNILERFSAQQFPDLHSELNLSSLELGDSALYFCASSVAGLAGYNEQFFGPGTRLTVL.

This clone was found once. The chain couples TRBV7-6 to TRBJ2-3; D gene ambiguous. Per germline, CDR1 SGHVS and CDR2 FNYEAQ. The CDR3 spans 14 residues. V dropped 4 bases and J dropped 0 bases, with 8 bases sitting between them. The CDR3 sequence is CASSYHTSTDTQYF. CDR3 in DNA: TGTGCCAGCAGCTACCATACTAGCACAGATACGCAGTATTTT.

The chain couples TRBV6-5 to TRBJ1-5; 9 bases fit TRBD1. V was clipped by 4 bases and J by 1 base; unmatched bases: 2. Looked up from germline, CDR1 is MNHEY and CDR2 is SVGAGI. The CDR3 is made up of 15 amino acids. CDR3 DNA: TGTGCCAGCAGTTTGGACAGGGGAAGCAATCAGCCCCAGCATTTT. Encoded protein: CASSLDRGSNQPQHF.

This CDR3 reads CASSIGLAQYEQYF. As DNA, the CDR3 is TGTGCCAGTAGTATAGGGCTAGCACAATACGAGCAGTACTTC. The chain links TRBV19 to TRBJ2-7; perhaps TRBD2 as D (5 bases). Trimming cost V 1 base and J 4 bases, with 11 bases left between them. The CDR3 covers 14 residues. CDR1 and CDR2 (germline): LNHDA, SQIVND (reference sequence).

The gene calls are TRBV9 and TRBJ2-1; 7 positions match TRBD2. The germline V gene encodes CDR1 SGDLS and CDR2 YYNGEE. V shed 0 bases, J shed 6 bases, and the junction held 12 bases outside the gene matches. The CDR3 has 17 residues. The CDR3 nucleotides are TGTGCCAGCAGCGTAGCCGTTCGGACTAGGGAGGGCAATGAGCAGTTCTTC. As protein: CASSVAVRTREGNEQFF.

The rearrangement links TRBV6-5 to TRBJ2-5; D unclear. The closer fit of TRBJ2-7 to the DNA end suggests the J call may be wrong. The CDR3 is 13 amino acids. The V gene's germline CDR1 is MNHEY and CDR2 SVGAGI. DNA for the CDR3: TGTGCCAGCAGTTTGGGCCTCGCCTACGAGCAGTACTTC. This encodes CASSLGLAYEQYF.

V and J are TRBV18 and TRBJ2-2, with D perhaps matching TRBD1 (6 bases). The CDR3 has 18 residues. V lost 6 bases to trimming and J lost 2 bases, with 22 bases between them. Germline V gene lookup returns CDR1 KGHSH and CDR2 LQKENI. This CDR3 reads CASSALPGHETNTGELFF. DNA for the CDR3: TGTGCCAGCTCTGCGCTCCCGGGACATGAGACCAACACCGGGGAGCTGTTTTTT.

A note on this clone: The identical CDR3 is also encoded by other nucleotide sequences in the sample. The chain joins TRBV27 to TRBJ1-2; D unclear. With 2 bases removed from V and 4 bases from J, the gap between germline ends came to 8 bases. The CDR3 runs 13 residues. The germline V gene has CDR1 MNHEY and CDR2 SMNVEV (reference sequence). CDR3 in DNA: TGTGCCAGCAGTTTAGGCGGCTCCTATGGCTACACCTTC. Translated, it gives CASSLGGSYGYTF.

The rearrangement uses TRBV7-2 and TRBJ1-1, with TRBD1 matching 10 bases. V trimming: 1 base; J trimming: 4 bases; junction bases outside the gene matches: 3. CDR3 length: 15 residues. CDR1 and CDR2 (germline): SGHTA, FQGNSA. The CDR3 DNA is TGTGCCAGCAGCTTAGTCCGGACAGGGGGCACTGAAGCTTTCTTT. It encodes CASSLVRTGGTEAFF.

V usage is TRBV9 and J usage is TRBJ2-1, with a weak D call TRBD2 (5 bases). Trimming shortened V by 0 bases and J by 6 bases, and 13 bases separated the two germline ends. The CDR3 extends over 15 amino acids. Germline CDR1 is SGDLS and CDR2 is YYNGEE. CDR3 DNA sequence: TGTGCCAGCAGCGTAGAGGAACGGACTTTCAATGAGCAGTTCTTC. It encodes CASSVEERTFNEQFF.

The chain combines TRBV10-1 with TRBJ2-4, with 7 bases lining up with TRBD1. The ends lost 3 bases at V and 2 bases at J; junction bases unmatched: 7. CDR1 WNHNN and CDR2 SYGVQD come from the germline V gene (reference sequence). This CDR3 is built from 16 residues. CDR3 amino acids: CASSDVLTGPKNIQYF. DNA for the CDR3: TGCGCCAGCAGTGATGTGTTGACAGGGCCCAAAAACATTCAGTACTTC.